Shown below are 18 T cell receptor beta chains from a single sample sequenced in a study of T-cell memory formation after mild COVID-19. TCRdb re-called the 5' RACE reads through MiXCR, storing one row per CDR3 protein. The data show 350,000 to 450,000 distinct CDR3 sequences, with 28% seen just once and about 13% held by the top ten. The source material was PBMCs or a T cell subset sorted from them (not recorded which). The receptors here all came from an adult woman who had mild COVID-19 (a few samples of this study predate the infection). Cell type and time point are not known.

The chain couples TRBV5-1 to TRBJ2-7; 8 positions agree with TRBD1. The CDR3 has 15 residues. CDR1 and CDR2 (germline): SGHRS, YFSETQ. The ends lost 4 bases at V and 3 bases at J; junction bases unmatched: 9. This CDR3 reads CASSLDRDFFYEQYF. CDR3 sequence (DNA): TGCGCCAGCAGCCTGGACAGGGATTTCTTCTACGAGCAGTACTTC.

The V gene is TRBV12-3 or TRBV12-4, the J gene TRBJ2-7; tentative D call: TRBD1 (5 bases). V was shortened by 6 bases and J by 5 bases, with 17 bases between the two germline ends. This CDR3 has 14 residues. CDR3 residues: CASSPQGPGNEQYF. The CDR3 DNA follows: TGTGCCAGCAGCCCCCAGGGCCCGGGCAACGAGCAGTACTTC.

The rearrangement joins TRBV5-1 to TRBJ2-7, with D perhaps matching TRBD1 or TRBD2 (5 bases each). The CDR3 is 14 residues long. V gave up 1 base and J gave up 6 bases, with 14 bases separating them. Per the germline V gene, CDR1 is SGHRS and CDR2 is YFSETQ. The CDR3 DNA sequence: TGCGCCAGCAGCTTGACCGGGGCTTTGGGCGAGCAGTACTTC. Its protein is CASSLTGALGEQYF.

The chain combines TRBV7-8 with TRBJ2-3; 9 nucleotides align to TRBD2. The ends lost 5 bases at V and 6 bases at J; junction bases unmatched: 6. CDR3 length equals 14 residues. Looked up from germline, CDR1 is SGHVS and CDR2 is FQNEAQ. This chain's CDR3 is CASSQRGVVDTQYF. In DNA, the CDR3 is TGTGCCAGCAGCCAGCGGGGGGTAGTCGATACGCAGTATTTT.

The J gene is TRBJ2-3, the V gene TRBV19; D is unresolved. Germline CDR1 and CDR2: LNHDA and SQIVND (reference sequence). The CDR3 spans 14 residues. DNA for the CDR3: TGTGACACCCATCCCGAGTGGGACACAGATACGCAGTATTTT. Protein product: CDTHPEWDTDTQYF.

CDR3 DNA sequence: TGTGCCACCAGCAGAGACGGGGCGACCCAGTACTTC. Translating gives CATSRDGATQYF. The chain couples TRBV15 to TRBJ2-5; D may match TRBD1 or TRBD2 (5 bases each). Trimming shortened V by 0 bases and J by 7 bases, and 6 bases separated the two germline ends. The CDR3 length is 12 residues. The germline V gene has CDR1 LNHNV and CDR2 YYDKDF (reference sequence).

CDR3: CAGAGALNPGELFF. DNA of the CDR3: TGTGCCGGCGCCGGGGCCTTAAACCCCGGGGAGCTGTTTTTT. V and J are TRBV7-9 and TRBJ2-2; D might be TRBD1 or TRBD2, each matching 5 bases. Germline V gene data show CDR1 as SEHNR and CDR2 as FQNEAQ (reference sequence). This CDR3 spans 14 amino acids. V shed 11 bases and J shed 6 bases, with 19 bases lying between them.

This clonotype was observed a handful of times. The V call is TRBV3-1, the J call TRBJ1-1, with D perhaps TRBD1 (5 bases). The germline CDR1 and CDR2 sequences are LGHDT and YNNKEL (reference sequence). V dropped 3 bases and J dropped 5 bases, with 13 bases sitting between them. The CDR3 spans 14 residues. Written as DNA, the CDR3 is TGTGCCAGCAGCCAGATTCAGTGGGGGACTGAAGCTTTCTTT. Translated: CASSQIQWGTEAFF. Supplemented by reference TRBV3-1 and TRBJ1-1, the full variable domain reads DTAVSQTPKYLVTQMGNDKSIKCEQNLGHDTMYWYKQDSKKFLKIMFSYNNKELIINETVPNRFSPKSPDKAHLNLHINSLELGDSAVYFCASSQIQWGTEAFFGQGTRLTVV.

This chain uses TRBV4-2 with TRBJ2-5; unclear D gene. Germline assignment: CDR1 LGHNA and CDR2 YNFKEQ. The CDR3 totals 16 residues. V was cut by 4 bases and J by 1 base, with 16 bases left in between. CDR3: CASSPRANLGQETQYF. The DNA for the CDR3 is TGTGCCAGCAGCCCCCGTGCTAATCTGGGCCAAGAGACCCAGTACTTC.

The chain recombines TRBV11-2 with TRBJ2-4, with D perhaps TRBD1 (5 bases). Germline V gene sequence: CDR1 SGHAT, CDR2 FQNNGV. CDR3 length: 15 residues. V was trimmed by 0 bases and J by 12 bases, leaving 18 bases between them. The CDR3 reads CASSLESGTGAAQYF. CDR3 nucleotide sequence: TGTGCCAGCAGCTTAGAATCGGGTACAGGCGCAGCTCAGTACTTC.

This clonotype has just a few counts. The chain joins TRBV25-1 to TRBJ2-1; the D is unclear. This CDR3 spans 12 amino acids. Between the trimmed V and J ends, which lost 4 bases and 6 bases, there was a span of 7 bases. The germline V gene has CDR1 MGHDK and CDR2 SYGVNS. In DNA form, the CDR3 reads TGTGCCAGCAGTGCCGGCGGCAATGAGCAGTTCTTC. This translates into CASSAGGNEQFF.

There are a few counts of this clonotype. The rearrangement joins TRBV3-1 to TRBJ2-7; D is possibly TRBD2 (5 bases). CDR1 is LGHDT and CDR2 is YNNKEL in the germline V gene (reference sequence). The CDR3 contains 16 residues. With 1 base removed from V and 5 bases from J, the gap between germline ends came to 18 bases. The CDR3 region has the DNA TGTGCCAGCAGCCAAGGGCCGGGGTCCTATTTCCACGAGCAGTACTTC. Encoded protein: CASSQGPGSYFHEQYF.

The chain uses TRBV20-1 and TRBJ1-5; no firm D call. The germline CDR1 and CDR2 sequences are DFQATT and SNEGSKA (reference sequence). Trimming stripped 6 bases from V and 0 bases from J, with 18 bases between. The CDR3 has 16 amino acids. The CDR3 nucleotides read TGCAGTGCCTACGCGGGAGGGTTGGATAGCAATCAGCCCCAGCATTTT. Its translation: CSAYAGGLDSNQPQHF.

V and J are TRBV4-1 and TRBJ2-2; perhaps TRBD2 as D (6 bases). Germline V lookup: CDR1 MGHRA, CDR2 YSYEKL. V lost 5 bases, J lost 7 bases, and 11 bases lay in between. This CDR3 comprises 13 residues. This chain's CDR3 is CASSLKGGGELFF. CDR3 nucleotide sequence: TGCGCCAGCAGCTTAAAGGGAGGCGGGGAGCTGTTTTTT.

This clonotype has a single count. The chain recombines TRBV5-1 with TRBJ1-1; D is unresolved. The CDR3 is 15 amino acids. Trimming removed 0 bases at V and 3 bases at J, with 12 bases between. From germline, CDR1 is SGHRS and CDR2 YFSETQ. Here the CDR3 reads CASSLASVRDTEAFF. Written as DNA, the CDR3 is TGCGCCAGCAGCTTGGCCTCCGTCCGAGACACTGAAGCTTTCTTT.

This clonotype appeared once. The J gene is TRBJ1-5, the V gene TRBV27; no reliable D call. Germline CDR1 MNHEY, CDR2 SMNVEV (reference sequence). Trimming removed 3 bases at V and 6 bases at J, with 9 bases between. The CDR3 length is 13 residues. CDR3 coding DNA: TGTGCCAGCAGTTTCCAACCGGGTCAGCCCCAGCATTTT. It specifies CASSFQPGQPQHF.

V is TRBV7-2 and J is TRBJ2-5, with TRBD2 matching 11 bases. V shed 3 bases, J shed 5 bases, and the junction held 5 bases outside the gene matches. The germline CDR1 and CDR2 sequences are SGHTA and FQGNSA. The CDR3 consists of 15 residues. In DNA form, the CDR3 reads TGTGCCAGCAGCTTCCGACTAGCGGGGAGGGAGACCCAGTACTTC. Encoded protein: CASSFRLAGRETQYF.

The chain joins TRBV18 to TRBJ2-2; perhaps TRBD1 as D (6 bases). There are 14 residues in the CDR3. The V end was cut by 3 bases, the J end by 4 bases, with 9 bases between. Germline CDR1 reads KGHSH; CDR2 reads LQKENI. This CDR3 reads CASSPGHGTGELFF. The CDR3 nucleotides read TGTGCCAGCTCACCGGGACACGGCACCGGGGAGCTGTTTTTT.